This T cell receptor (beta chain) was profiled in a study of cytomegalovirus exposure and HLA in healthy donors. General study points: Among TCR beta chains, those listed as cytomegalovirus-associated numbered over 150. Generally TCR sequences proved uncommon, though certain public TCRs appeared in numerous donors. According to an earlier analysis, most TCR beta V segments yielded productive rearrangements about 87% or about 30% of the time.

With 5 bases clipped from V and 3 bases from J, the junction kept 3 bases outside the gene matches. Germline loops: CDR1 ENHRY, CDR2 SYGVKD. The CDR3 sequence is 13 residues long. Notes on this clone: The target antigen is unknown.

PCR primers comprised 60 Vbeta and 13 Jbeta primers. TCRdb's copy holds only in-frame clones and misses some; the assay was immunoSEQ multiplex PCR. The sample includes roughly 120,000 clones, roughly 74% of them seen just once. This receptor was obtained from a man in his forties in good health and CMV-seronegative. J is TRBJ2-5 and V is TRBV10-3, with 7 bases aligning to TRBD1. Sample: PBMCs. CDR3 sequence: CAISPTGEETQYF. The DNA for the CDR3 is TGTGCCATCAGTCCTACAGGGGAAGAGACCCAGTACTTC.